One sample yielded the 6 T cell receptor beta chains listed below, sequenced in a study of T-cell reconstitution after alpha-beta-depleted transplantation in children. Construction of the TCRbeta library involved unique molecular identifiers. MiXCR was run by TCRdb on the PCR reads, yielding one entry per CDR3 protein. The sample consists of around 800,000 distinct CDR3 sequences, 16% of them appearing once. The source was PBMCs, mostly from graft donor cells, collected 360 days after TCRalphabeta/CD19-depleted stem cell transplant. The receptors originated from a male patient between 5 and 17 years old who had a stem cell transplant for acute lymphoblastic leukemia, so the T cells may come from the graft donor.

This chain connects TRBV19 to TRBJ2-6; D gene uncertain. Per germline, CDR1 LNHDA and CDR2 SQIVND (reference sequence). The CDR3 runs to 11 residues. V was trimmed by 3 bases and J by 15 bases, leaving 9 bases between them. The CDR3 here is CASSIWAGLTF. The CDR3 DNA reads TGTGCCAGTAGTATCTGGGCTGGCCTGACTTTC. The full variable domain, completed using reference TRBV19 and TRBJ2-6, is DGGITQSPKYLFRKEGQNVTLSCEQNLNHDAMYWYRQDPGQGLRLIYYSQIVNDFQKGDIAEGYSVSREKKESFPLTVTSAQKNPTAFYLCASSIWAGLTFGAGSRLTVL.

This clonotype was seen repeatedly, ten times or more. The V and J genes are TRBV4-1 and TRBJ2-3; D is perhaps TRBD2 (7 bases). This CDR3 has 16 amino acids. V was cut by 6 bases and J by 2 bases, with 18 bases left in between. Germline V CDR1 and CDR2: MGHRA, YSYEKL. CDR3 protein: CASSLGGGAYTDTQYF. The CDR3 DNA follows: TGCGCCAGCAGTCTTGGAGGGGGGGCTTACACAGATACGCAGTATTTT.

This clonotype was observed a handful of times. J is TRBJ2-3 and V is TRBV20-1; TRBD2 is a possible D gene (5 bases). The V end lost 6 bases, the J end lost 2 bases, and 30 bases lay between the germline ends. The CDR3 consists of 19 residues. CDR1 and CDR2 (germline): DFQATT, SNEGSKA (reference sequence). The CDR3 is CSATSLKRRGFSNTDTQYF. The CDR3 DNA reads TGCAGTGCCACATCCCTAAAGCGGAGAGGATTTTCAAACACAGATACGCAGTATTTT.

This chain links TRBV21-1 with TRBJ2-7; the table gives TRBD2 as D, unverified against the DNA. TRBV21-1 is termed a pseudogene. CDR3 length: 15 residues. The CDR3 bases are TGTGCCAGCAGCAAAGGAACTAGCGGCCCCTACGAGCAGTACTTC. Encoded protein: CASSKGTSGPYEQYF.

The chain has TRBV5-1 and TRBJ2-5; tentative D call: TRBD1 (5 bases). The V gene's germline CDR1 is SGHRS and CDR2 YFSETQ. V was cut by 0 bases and J by 10 bases, with 16 bases left in between. CDR3 length: 14 residues. The CDR3 loop reads CASSLENRLWDQYF. In DNA form, the CDR3 reads TGCGCCAGCAGCTTGGAGAACAGGCTTTGGGACCAGTACTTC.

The CDR3 DNA sequence: TGCGCCAGCAGCTGGGGGCCGGAACTTTACGAGCAGTACTTC. Encoded protein: CASSWGPELYEQYF. This chain connects TRBV5-1 to TRBJ2-7; a possible D gene is TRBD1 (6 bases). V lost 3 bases to trimming and J lost 4 bases, with 14 bases between them. The CDR3 extends over 14 amino acids. Germline lookup yields CDR1 SGHRS and CDR2 YFSETQ.